This is a list of T cell receptor beta chains from one sample in a study of blood T cell repertoires in COVID-19. Data came from immunoSEQ multiplex PCR; TCRdb stores just in-frame clones and leaves some out. The sample holds about 36,000 clones, just over 90% seen once. Sequences were obtained from peripheral blood. The receptors come from a human donor in a cohort sampled during active COVID-19. Each CDR3 is given with its conserved first and last residue. A D gene is named only where the DNA matches it firmly. Rows give clone size only sometimes, using once, few, many, or a class for an expanded clone.

V gene	clone size	J gene	D gene	CDR3 protein	CDR3 DNA
TRBV6-2/TRBV6-3	-	TRBJ2-7	-	CASSVFSGDYEQYF	TGTGCCAGCAGCGTTTTTTCGGGGGACTACGAGCAGTACTTC
TRBV9	-	TRBJ1-3	-	CASSVAGSGNTIYF	TGTGCCAGCAGCGTAGCGGGGTCTGGAAACACCATATATTTT
TRBV5-1	-	TRBJ2-7	TRBD1	CASSLGPGGTYEQYF	TGCGCCAGCAGCTTGGGGCCAGGGGGTACCTACGAGCAGTACTTC
TRBV7-3	-	TRBJ2-2	TRBD2	CASSFRLAGARTGELFF	TGTGCCAGCAGCTTCCGACTAGCGGGAGCGCGGACCGGGGAGCTGTTTTTT
TRBV5-1	-	TRBJ1-3	TRBD1	CASSARQTGDAGNTIYF	TGCGCCAGCAGCGCCCGACAAACAGGGGACGCGGGAAACACCATATATTTT
TRBV27	-	TRBJ2-4	TRBD1	CASSLKGQGGTKNIQYF	TGTGCCAGCAGTTTAAAAGGACAGGGTGGAACCAAAAACATTCAGTACTTC
TRBV7-8	once	TRBJ2-7	TRBD2	CASSLISGRSSYEQYF	TGTGCCAGCAGCTTGATTAGCGGGAGGTCCTCCTACGAGCAGTACTTC
TRBV2	-	TRBJ1-2	-	CASSEGGIYGYTF	TGTGCCAGCAGTGAGGGAGGGATCTATGGCTACACCTTC
TRBV10-3	-	TRBJ2-2	TRBD1	CAISESQGATGELFF	TGTGCCATCAGTGAGTCCCAGGGGGCCACCGGGGAGCTGTTTTTT
TRBV5-4	-	TRBJ2-5	-	CASSPTYLETQYF	TGTGCCAGCAGCCCCACATATCTAGAGACCCAGTACTTC
TRBV6-5	-	TRBJ2-7	-	CASTRGNYYEQYF	TGTGCCAGCACCCGGGGTAATTACTACGAGCAGTACTTC
TRBV20-1	-	TRBJ2-1	TRBD2	CSASKLAGDYSSYNEQFF	TGCAGTGCTAGTAAGTTAGCGGGAGACTACAGCTCCTACAATGAGCAGTTCTTC
TRBV2	-	TRBJ2-7	TRBD2	CASSERTSSHEQYF	TGTGCCAGCAGTGAGCGGACTAGCAGCCACGAGCAGTACTTC
TRBV24-1	-	TRBJ2-3	-	CATGKTGSSTDTQYF	TGTGCCACCGGGAAAACGGGATCTAGCACAGATACGCAGTATTTT
TRBV28	once	TRBJ2-5	-	CASSLGSSARTQYF	TGTGCCAGCAGTTTAGGCAGTTCTGCAAGGACCCAGTACTTC
TRBV19	-	TRBJ1-5	-	CASSSGPGTLYSNQPQHF	TGTGCCAGTAGTAGCGGGCCCGGGACACTTTATAGCAATCAGCCCCAGCATTTT
TRBV5-8	-	TRBJ1-4	TRBD1	CASSLSRAQGEKLFF	TGTGCCAGCAGCTTGTCCAGGGCACAGGGGGAAAAACTGTTTTTT
TRBV27	-	TRBJ2-5	-	CASSSRAGFQETQYF	TGTGCCAGCAGTTCCCGAGCGGGCTTCCAAGAGACCCAGTACTTC
TRBV7-9	-	TRBJ1-2	-	CASSLAQKGLYGYTF	TGTGCCAGCAGCTTAGCGCAAAAGGGGTTGTATGGCTACACCTTC
TRBV13	-	TRBJ2-3	TRBD2	CASSLLLAGGITDTQYF	TGTGCCAGCAGCCTATTACTAGCGGGAGGCATCACAGATACGCAGTATTTT
TRBV7-6	-	TRBJ1-1	-	CASSLVIGGSRTYHRAFF	TGTGCCAGCAGCTTAGTTATAGGGGGTTCCAGGACCTATCATCGCGCTTTCTTT
TRBV28	-	TRBJ2-3	TRBD2	CASSSGRARTDTQYF	TGTGCCAGCAGTAGCGGGAGGGCCAGGACAGATACGCAGTATTTT
TRBV5-1	-	TRBJ2-5	-	CASSLSDSLQETQYF	TGCGCCAGCAGCTTGAGCGACAGTCTTCAAGAGACCCAGTACTTC
TRBV4-1	-	TRBJ1-4	TRBD1	CASSQGGTGGREKLFF	TGCGCCAGCAGCCAAGGGGGGACAGGTGGGAGAGAAAAACTGTTTTTT
TRBV7-3	-	TRBJ2-1	TRBD2	CASSPSPGTSGYNEQFF	TGTGCCAGCAGCCCGTCCCCCGGGACTAGCGGGTACAATGAGCAGTTCTTC
TRBV7-2	-	TRBJ2-7	TRBD1	CASSFMTGAGKGGQYF	TGTGCCAGCAGCTTCATGACAGGGGCCGGTAAGGGGGGGCAGTACTTC
TRBV27	-	TRBJ2-2	TRBD2	CASRGQGGTGELFF	TGTGCCAGCAGGGGTCAGGGAGGGACCGGGGAGCTGTTTTTT
TRBV27	-	TRBJ1-2	-	CASSYAGVNYGYTF	TGTGCCAGCAGTTATGCAGGCGTCAACTATGGCTACACCTTC
TRBV28	few	TRBJ1-3	-	CASLSSGNTIYF	TGTGCCAGCCTGAGCTCTGGAAACACCATATATTTT
TRBV5-1	-	TRBJ2-1	TRBD1	CASSSPGTGRLSQFF	TGCGCCAGCAGCTCCCCCGGGACAGGGAGGTTATCGCAGTTCTTC
TRBV2	-	TRBJ2-1	TRBD2	CATGKRESPYNEQFF	TGTGCCACAGGGAAGCGGGAGTCTCCCTACAATGAGCAGTTCTTC
TRBV7-2	-	TRBJ2-2	-	CASSLSMGGPGELFF	TGTGCCAGCAGCTTGAGCATGGGGGGACCCGGGGAGCTGTTTTTT
TRBV19	-	TRBJ2-7	-	CASSSAPQRRSSYEQYF	TGTGCCAGTAGTTCGGCCCCTCAGCGGAGATCCTCCTACGAGCAGTACTTC
TRBV7-2	-	TRBJ2-5	-	CASSGHRVVGETQYF	TGTGCCAGCAGCGGCCACAGGGTGGTCGGGGAGACCCAGTACTTC
TRBV21-1	-	TRBJ2-2	-	CASSPAGPDTGELFF	TGTGCCAGCAGCCCGGCGGGCCCAGACACCGGGGAGCTGTTTTTT
TRBV4-3	-	TRBJ2-3	-	CASSQEQGTDTQYF	TGCGCCAGCAGCCAAGAGCAGGGGACAGATACGCAGTATTTT
TRBV5-1	few	TRBJ1-5	TRBD1	CASSTGDNQPQHF	TGCGCCAGCAGCACAGGGGACAATCAGCCCCAGCATTTT
TRBV6-1	-	TRBJ2-7	-	CASSEGTYTAYEQYF	TGTGCCAGCAGTGAAGGTACATACACCGCCTACGAGCAGTACTTC
TRBV2	-	TRBJ2-3	TRBD2	CASSREGGSVADTQYF	TGTGCCAGCAGCCGAGAGGGCGGGAGTGTGGCAGATACGCAGTATTTT
TRBV27	-	TRBJ1-5	-	CASSLGGGRPQHF	TGTGCCAGCAGTTTAGGGGGGGGGCGGCCCCAGCATTTT
TRBV5-1	-	TRBJ2-4	-	CASYTGPRVGAAKNIQYF	TGCGCCAGCTACACCGGGCCCAGGGTTGGGGCGGCCAAAAACATTCAGTACTTC
TRBV27	-	TRBJ2-5	TRBD2	CASSSARKREGIETQYF	TGTGCCAGCAGCTCTGCCCGAAAGCGGGAGGGCATAGAGACCCAGTACTTC
TRBV11-2	-	TRBJ2-2	-	CASSLRRGNTGELFF	TGTGCCAGCAGCTTGAGGCGGGGTAACACCGGGGAGCTGTTTTTT
TRBV7-9	-	TRBJ2-1	-	CASIPDSSYNEQFF	TGTGCCAGCATCCCAGACTCCTCCTACAATGAGCAGTTCTTC
TRBV6-6	-	TRBJ2-2	-	CASSLGANTGELFF	TGTGCCAGCAGTTTGGGGGCAAACACCGGGGAGCTGTTTTTT
TRBV3-1/TRBV3-2	-	TRBJ2-3	TRBD2	CASSSRAGGAQDTQYF	TGTGCCAGCAGCTCCCGAGCGGGAGGGGCACAAGATACGCAGTATTTT
TRBV10-1	-	TRBJ2-1	-	CASSESSLGNNEQFF	TGCGCCAGCAGTGAGTCGTCCCTAGGAAACAATGAGCAGTTCTTC
TRBV20-1	few	TRBJ2-7	-	CSAQQGYEQYF	TGCAGTGCTCAACAGGGCTACGAGCAGTACTTC
TRBV15	-	TRBJ2-1	-	CATSRDFGLYNEQFF	TGTGCCACCAGCAGAGACTTTGGACTATACAATGAGCAGTTCTTC